The 30 T cell receptor beta chains presented below share a single source sample, sequenced in a study of blood T cell repertoires in COVID-19. Generated by immunoSEQ multiplex PCR, the TCRdb table keeps only in-frame clones and is missing some. The sample yields some 190,000 clones, 89% seen once. What was sequenced was PBMCs or T cells enriched from blood (not recorded which). The receptors originated from a woman aged 40 to 50 with acute COVID-19.

This rearrangement joins TRBV28 to TRBJ1-1; D is unresolved. This CDR3 has 14 residues. V lost 1 base and J lost 7, with 13 bases in between. Germline V gene sequence: CDR1 MDHEN, CDR2 SYDVKM. CDR3: CASSLSIRGFEAFF. The DNA for the CDR3 is TGTGCCAGCAGTTTATCAATTAGAGGGTTTGAAGCTTTCTTT.

Only one count was recorded for this clone. The chain links TRBV19 to TRBJ2-5; TRBD2 matches at 8 bases. The CDR3 is 15 amino acids. Unmatched junction bases numbered 15, after V lost 10 bases and J lost 5 bases. Looked up from germline, CDR1 is LNHDA and CDR2 is SQIVND (reference sequence). The CDR3 DNA reads TGTGCCACCAGTCCCTCGGCGGGGGGCCAGGAGACCCAGTACTTC. Translation: CATSPSAGGQETQYF. Together with reference TRBV19 and TRBJ2-5, the CDR3 gives the full variable domain: DGGITQSPKYLFRKEGQNVTLSCEQNLNHDAMYWYRQDPGQGLRLIYYSQIVNDFQKGDIAEGYSVSREKKESFPLTVTSAQKNPTAFYLCATSPSAGGQETQYFGPGTRLLVL.

This chain uses TRBV11-3 with TRBJ1-5; perhaps TRBD1 as D (5 bases). Germline V gives CDR1 SGHNT, CDR2 YENEEA. The CDR3 is 16 amino acids. Between the trimmed V and J ends, which lost 5 bases and 6 bases, there was a span of 20 bases. The CDR3: CASSHRTAILCQPQHF. The CDR3 DNA is TGTGCCAGCAGCCACAGGACCGCCATCCTATGTCAGCCCCAGCATTTT.

The rearrangement joins TRBV5-4 to TRBJ1-2, with TRBD1 identical over 10 bases. J was trimmed by 8 bases and V by 2 bases; bases with no gene match: 15. Germline V gene data show CDR1 as SGHNT and CDR2 as YYREEE (reference sequence). This CDR3 spans 17 amino acids. CDR3 in amino acids: CASSLDRGLDASEGYTF. CDR3 coding DNA: TGTGCCAGCAGCTTAGACAGGGGGCTTGACGCTAGTGAAGGCTACACCTTC.

The chain has TRBV27 and TRBJ2-7; D gene ambiguous. The CDR3 covers 12 residues. V lost 4 bases and J lost 3, with 7 bases in between. Germline V gene lookup returns CDR1 MNHEY and CDR2 SMNVEV (reference sequence). The CDR3 DNA sequence: TGTGCCAGCAGTTCGGGTAGCTACGAGCAGTACTTC. Protein: CASSSGSYEQYF.

The chain joins TRBV6-2 or TRBV6-3 to TRBJ1-5, with TRBD1 matching over 7 bases. Germline V gene sequence: CDR1 MNHEY, CDR2 SVGEGT. Trimming cost V 5 bases and J 0 bases; bases outside gene matches: 4. This CDR3 has 15 amino acids. Here the CDR3 DNA reads TGTGCCAGCAGTCAGGGACAGTCTAGCAATCAGCCCCAGCATTTT. Its translation: CASSQGQSSNQPQHF.

J is TRBJ2-3 and V is TRBV29-1, with D perhaps matching TRBD2 (5 bases). From germline, CDR1 is SQVTM and CDR2 ANQGSEA. V was clipped by 1 base and J by 0 bases, with 11 bases between them. The CDR3 runs 15 residues. The CDR3 sequence is CSVEAPGISTDTQYF. CDR3 nucleotides: TGCAGCGTTGAAGCACCGGGAATAAGCACAGATACGCAGTATTTT.

This chain joins TRBV5-1 and TRBJ2-1; 11 positions match TRBD2. In germline, CDR1 is SGHRS, CDR2 YFSETQ. The CDR3 spans 15 residues. Germline trimming cut 4 bases from V and 7 bases from J; bases unmatched to any gene: 7. CDR3 coding DNA: TGCGCCAGCAGCCTTACTAGCGGGAGTGGAAATGAGCAGTTCTTC. Its protein product is CASSLTSGSGNEQFF.

This sequence joins TRBV27 and TRBJ2-1, with 9 bases matching TRBD2. The trim removed 1 base at V and 5 bases at J, leaving 3 bases unmatched. CDR3 length: 15 amino acids. In germline, CDR1 is MNHEY, CDR2 SMNVEV (reference sequence). Written as DNA, the CDR3 is TGTGCCAGCAGTTTATTGCCTAGCGGGGACAATGAGCAGTTCTTC. Residues: CASSLLPSGDNEQFF.

This chain joins TRBV30 and TRBJ2-6, with 11 bases aligning to TRBD1. The CDR3 is 20 residues long. Germline V CDR1 and CDR2: GTSNPN, SVGIG (reference sequence). With V trimmed by 5 bases and J by 2 bases, 17 bases remained unmatched. CDR3 in amino acids: CAWGRELRGTGGAGANVLTF. In DNA, the CDR3 is TGTGCCTGGGGCCGCGAACTTCGGGGGACAGGGGGTGCTGGGGCCAACGTCCTGACTTTC. Variable domain in full (rest from reference TRBV30 and TRBJ2-6): SQTIHQWPATLVQPVGSPLSLECTVEGTSNPNLYWYRQAAGRGLQLLFYSVGIGQISSEVPQNLSASRPQDRQFILSSKKLLLSDSGFYLCAWGRELRGTGGAGANVLTFGAGSRLTVL.

The gene calls are TRBV6-5 and TRBJ2-3, with 12 bases lining up with TRBD2. Trimming removed 6 bases from V and 9 bases from J; junction bases left unmatched: 7. Looked up from germline, CDR1 is MNHEY and CDR2 is SVGAGI. This CDR3 has 14 amino acids. The CDR3 bases are TGTGCCAGCAGGACGGGACTAGCGGGTAGCACGCAGTATTTT. It codes for CASRTGLAGSTQYF.

V is TRBV5-6 and J is TRBJ2-7; 10 bases match TRBD2. Losses at the gene ends were 0 bases for V and 2 bases for J; bases not matched to a gene: 8. The CDR3 consists of 17 residues. From germline, CDR1 is SGHDT and CDR2 YYEEEE. The CDR3 nucleotides read TGTGCCAGCAGCTTGGCTACTAGCGGGATGTTTACCTACGAGCAGTACTTC. It is translated as CASSLATSGMFTYEQYF. The variable domain in full, with the rest retrieved from reference TRBV5-6 and TRBJ2-7, is DAGVTQSPTHLIKTRGQQVTLRCSPKSGHDTVSWYQQALGQGPQFIFQYYEEEERQRGNFPDRFSGHQFPNYSSELNVNALLLGDSALYLCASSLATSGMFTYEQYFGPGTRLTVT.

The V call is TRBV9, the J call TRBJ2-7; TRBD2 aligns across 8 bases. The V gene end was trimmed by 4 bases and the J gene end by 2 bases; junction bases not matched to a gene: 8. Germline assignment: CDR1 SGDLS and CDR2 YYNGEE. This CDR3 contains 15 residues. CDR3 amino acids: CASSYGLAGAYEQYF. The CDR3, as DNA: TGTGCCAGCAGCTATGGACTAGCTGGGGCCTACGAGCAGTACTTC.

The chain uses TRBV7-9 and TRBJ2-2; 13 bases are a match to TRBD2. CDR1 and CDR2 (germline): SEHNR, FQNEAQ (reference sequence). The trim removed 5 bases at V and 6 bases at J, leaving 6 bases unmatched. The CDR3 is 16 amino acids. The CDR3 is CASSPGLAGASGELFF. The CDR3 DNA reads as TGTGCCAGCAGCCCCGGACTAGCGGGGGCCTCCGGGGAGCTGTTTTTT.

The chain uses TRBV29-1 and TRBJ1-1, with D perhaps matching TRBD1 (6 bases). V was pared by 8 bases and J by 4 bases, with 17 bases between. This CDR3 has 13 residues. CDR1 SQVTM and CDR2 ANQGSEA come from the germline V gene. For the CDR3, the DNA is TGCAGCCATCAAGGGGAAGGGGGCACTGAAGCTTTCTTT. It yields the protein CSHQGEGGTEAFF.

The chain couples TRBV4-1 to TRBJ1-5; D remains unclear. This CDR3 spans 15 amino acids. CDR1 is MGHRA, CDR2 YSYEKL, per germline. V dropped 2 bases and J dropped 0 bases, with 8 bases sitting between them. The CDR3 region has the DNA TGCGCCAGCAGCCAAAGTCAGAATAGCAATCAGCCCCAGCATTTT. Translation: CASSQSQNSNQPQHF.

The chain employs TRBV5-1 and TRBJ2-3; D perhaps matches TRBD2 (6 bases). This CDR3 contains 15 residues. In germline, CDR1 is SGHRS, CDR2 YFSETQ. V lost 0 bases, J lost 2 bases, and 10 bases lay in between. The CDR3 region is CASSLAPSDTDTQYF. CDR3 DNA sequence: TGCGCCAGCAGCTTGGCCCCTAGCGACACAGATACGCAGTATTTT.

This chain connects TRBV27 to TRBJ2-1; a weak D match, TRBD1 (6 bases). Germline CDR1 is MNHEY and CDR2 is SMNVEV (reference sequence). This CDR3 spans 16 amino acids. The V and J ends lost 1 base and 2 bases respectively, with 12 bases between them. Here the CDR3 reads CASSLYPRGTYNEQFF. The CDR3 DNA follows: TGTGCCAGCAGTTTATACCCTAGGGGGACCTACAATGAGCAGTTCTTC.

J is TRBJ2-7 and V is TRBV28; 9 bases are shared with TRBD1. The CDR3 spans 14 residues. After removal of 4 bases from V and 3 bases from J, the junction contained 4 bases not matched to a gene. Germline CDR1 MDHEN, CDR2 SYDVKM. In nucleotides, the CDR3 is TGTGCCAGCAGTTACACGGGACAGGGCTACGAGCAGTACTTC. As protein: CASSYTGQGYEQYF.

DNA for the CDR3: TGTGCCAGCAGTACCGGGACAGGGGGCAATGAGCAGTTCTTC. Its translation: CASSTGTGGNEQFF. V and J are TRBV6-5 and TRBJ2-1; the match to TRBD1 covers 11 bases. The CDR3 consists of 14 residues. Trimming at V came to 5 bases and at J to 6 bases, leaving 3 bases not matched to a gene. The V gene's germline CDR1 is MNHEY and CDR2 SVGAGI.

The rearrangement links TRBV29-1 to TRBJ2-7; a possible D gene is TRBD2 (6 bases). V lost 2 bases to trimming and J lost 4 bases, with 21 bases between them. This CDR3 comprises 16 residues. The germline V gene encodes CDR1 SQVTM and CDR2 ANQGSEA. The CDR3 DNA reads TGCAGCGTTGAAAGGGCTAGCGAACAACCCGGATACGAGCAGTACTTC. Translation: CSVERASEQPGYEQYF.

J is TRBJ2-7 and V is TRBV5-5; D perhaps matches TRBD2 (6 bases). Germline values: CDR1 SGHKS, CDR2 YYEKEE (reference sequence). Trimming took 0 bases from V and 2 from J, leaving 12 bases between them. The CDR3 extends over 15 amino acids. The CDR3 DNA sequence: TGTGCCAGCAGCTTGGCCAACGGAGGGGCCTACGAGCAGTACTTC. This translates into CASSLANGGAYEQYF.

This chain links TRBV10-3 with TRBJ2-7; D is perhaps TRBD1 (5 bases). V lost 1 base to trimming and J lost 2 bases, with 12 bases between them. The CDR3 spans 15 residues. The germline gives CDR1 ENHRY, CDR2 SYGVKD. The CDR3 spells CAISEYKGSTYEQYF. CDR3 nucleotides: TGTGCCATCAGTGAGTATAAGGGGTCCACCTACGAGCAGTACTTC.

The chain combines TRBV25-1 with TRBJ1-5, with 8 bases lining up with TRBD1. The germline CDR1 and CDR2 sequences are MGHDK and SYGVNS. This CDR3 has 14 amino acids. J lost 5 bases, V lost 3 bases, and 3 bases had no gene match. CDR3 residues: CASSETGAHQPQHF. CDR3 DNA: TGTGCCAGCAGTGAGACAGGGGCCCATCAGCCCCAGCATTTT. The full variable domain, its missing parts supplied by reference TRBV25-1 and TRBJ1-5, is EADIYQTPRYLVIGTGKKITLECSQTMGHDKMYWYQQDPGMELHLIHYSYGVNSTEKGDLSSESTVSRIRTEHFPLTLESARPSHTSQYLCASSETGAHQPQHFGDGTRLSIL.

The chain links TRBV4-1 to TRBJ2-2; 8 nucleotides line up with TRBD2. The CDR3 contains 16 residues. V lost 1 base and J lost 2; bases outside the gene matches: 3. CDR1 is MGHRA, CDR2 YSYEKL, per germline. The CDR3: CASSQVSGINTGELFF. CDR3 bases: TGCGCCAGCAGCCAAGTTAGCGGGATCAACACCGGGGAGCTGTTTTTT.

The V and J genes are TRBV6-1 and TRBJ1-1; D might be TRBD1 (5 bases). This CDR3 has 18 amino acids. Deletions cut 1 base from V and 6 bases from J, with 24 bases between. The V gene's germline CDR1 is MNHNS and CDR2 SASEGT. The CDR3: CASSEEEGAGGWKSEAFF. The CDR3 nucleotides read TGTGCCAGCAGTGAAGAAGAAGGGGCAGGTGGCTGGAAATCTGAAGCTTTCTTT.

V and J are TRBV19 and TRBJ2-2; no definite D call. CDR1 is LNHDA, CDR2 SQIVND, per germline (reference sequence). The germline V and J ends were trimmed by 7 bases and 1 base, with 13 bases remaining between them. This CDR3 is 15 amino acids long. The DNA of the CDR3 is TGTGCCAGTACCCGCCAGGCTGGGAACACCGGGGAGCTGTTTTTT. Protein: CASTRQAGNTGELFF.

A note on this clone: A much bigger clone sits one base away, suggesting this may be a read error. This sequence joins TRBV5-4 and TRBJ2-7; 8 nucleotides line up with TRBD1. Germline CDR1 SGHNT, CDR2 YYREEE (reference sequence). With V trimmed by 3 bases and J by 5 bases, 4 bases remained unmatched. This CDR3 has 13 amino acids. Written as DNA, the CDR3 is TGTGCCAGCAGCTGGACAGGGCGGGACGAGCAGTACTTC. Amino acids: CASSWTGRDEQYF.

J is TRBJ2-5 and V is TRBV9; D perhaps matches TRBD2 (6 bases). V lost 3 bases and J 5 bases, leaving 14 bases between the germline ends. Germline V gives CDR1 SGDLS, CDR2 YYNGEE. The length of the CDR3 is 14 residues. The CDR3 sequence: CASSESVRGETQYF. DNA for the CDR3: TGTGCCAGCAGCGAATCGGTCCGGGGGGAGACCCAGTACTTC.

In DNA form, the CDR3 reads TGTGCCAGCAGCTTAAATTATCAGGGGGCGCGGTTAAACTATGGCTACACCTTC. This codes for CASSLNYQGARLNYGYTF. The chain combines TRBV5-6 with TRBJ1-2; TRBD1 agrees at 8 bases. This CDR3 region has 18 residues. Germline CDR1 reads SGHDT; CDR2 reads YYEEEE. Trimming removed 2 bases from V and 2 bases from J; junction bases left unmatched: 14.